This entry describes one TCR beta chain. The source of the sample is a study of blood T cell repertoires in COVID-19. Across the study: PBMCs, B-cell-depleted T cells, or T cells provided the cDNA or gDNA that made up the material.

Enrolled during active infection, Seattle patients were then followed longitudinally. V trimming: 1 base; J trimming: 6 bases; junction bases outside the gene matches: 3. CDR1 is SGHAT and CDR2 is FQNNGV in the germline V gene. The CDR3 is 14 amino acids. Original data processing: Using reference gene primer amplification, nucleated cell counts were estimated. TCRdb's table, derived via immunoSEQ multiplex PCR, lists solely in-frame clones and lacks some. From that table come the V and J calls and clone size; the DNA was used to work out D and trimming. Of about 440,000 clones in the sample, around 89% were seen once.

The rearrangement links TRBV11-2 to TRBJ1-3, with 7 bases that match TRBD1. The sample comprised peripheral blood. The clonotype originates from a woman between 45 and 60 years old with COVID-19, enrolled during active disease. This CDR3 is CASSLAGGENTIYF. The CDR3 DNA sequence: TGTGCCAGCAGCTTAGCAGGGGGAGAAAACACCATATATTTT.